A selection of T cell receptor beta chains follows, all from one sample in a study of blood T cell repertoires in COVID-19. This table comes from immunoSEQ multiplex PCR, and its TCRdb copy is limited to in-frame clones, with some not included. The data hold around 380,000 clones, with around 87% observed a single time. Material for sequencing was PBMCs or T cells enriched from blood (not recorded which). All receptors come from a man aged 30-40 years who had recovered from COVID-19. The CDR3 runs from the conserved cysteine through the conserved F or W. Fields, in order: J gene, clone size, V gene, D gene, CDR3 DNA, CDR3 protein. A D gene is named only where the DNA matches it firmly. Expanded clones are given a class, and other clones once, few, many or no size at all.

>TRBJ2-1|.|TRBV4-3|TRBD1
TGCGCCAGCAGCAACGGACAGGTTTCTGCCCCCAATGAGCAGTTCTTC
CASSNGQVSAPNEQFF
>TRBJ2-3|.|TRBV5-1|TRBD1
TGCGCCAGCAGCTTGGGCATGTCGCGACAGGGGCAAACGCAGTATTTT
CASSLGMSRQGQTQYF
>TRBJ2-3|.|TRBV20-1|.
TGCAGTGTCATCCAGCGAGATACGCAGTATTTT
CSVIQRDTQYF
>TRBJ2-1|once|TRBV5-1|TRBD2
TGCGCCAGCGGACTAGCCGAAGCCTACAATGAGCAGTTCTTC
CASGLAEAYNEQFF
>TRBJ2-2|.|TRBV19|TRBD2
TGTGCCAGCTGGCGGGGGGCTGACACCGGGGAGCTGTTTTTT
CASWRGADTGELFF
>TRBJ2-7|.|TRBV6-1|.
TGTGCCAGCAGTGAACCAGGGGAATTTTCCTACGAGCAGTACTTC
CASSEPGEFSYEQYF
>TRBJ1-6|.|TRBV7-6|TRBD1
TGTGCCAGCAGCTTAGTCGAGGGGGGGACAGGGAAATCACCCCTCCACTTT
CASSLVEGGTGKSPLHF
>TRBJ2-4|.|TRBV18|.
TGTGCCAGCTCACCAGGGAGGGGGTCAGCCAAAAACATTCAGTACTTC
CASSPGRGSAKNIQYF
>TRBJ2-2|.|TRBV7-2|TRBD2
TGTGCCAGCAGCACGGGACTAGCGGGGGTGATCGGGGAGCTGTTTTTT
CASSTGLAGVIGELFF
>TRBJ1-1|.|TRBV5-1|TRBD1
TGCGCCAGCAGCTCCAGGGGACAGGGAACTGAAGCTTTCTTT
CASSSRGQGTEAFF
>TRBJ1-1|once|TRBV29-1|TRBD1
TGCAGCGGAATAGGACAGGGCAACACTGAAGCTTTCTTT
CSGIGQGNTEAFF
>TRBJ1-1|.|TRBV4-2|.
TGTGCCAGCAGCCAAGAGGCAGGTGAAGCTTTCTTT
CASSQEAGEAFF
>TRBJ1-2|once|TRBV13|TRBD1
TGTGCCAGCAGCTTACGAGGGGGCTATTCGGGCTACACCTTC
CASSLRGGYSGYTF
>TRBJ1-6|once|TRBV15|.
TGTGCCACCAGCAGAGGTGGACTTTATAATTCACCCCTCCACTTT
CATSRGGLYNSPLHF
>TRBJ1-6|.|TRBV4-1|TRBD1
TGCGCCAGCAGCCAAGAGGGGGGACAGTATAATTCACCCCTCCACTTT
CASSQEGGQYNSPLHF
>TRBJ1-3|.|TRBV18|.
TGTGCCAGCTCACCGGCGGCCGGGGTGCTCGCTGGAAACACCATATATTTT
CASSPAAGVLAGNTIYF
>TRBJ2-2|.|TRBV10-3|TRBD2
TGTGCCATCAGTGAGTCCGGGGGGATCAACACCGGGGAGCTGTTTTTT
CAISESGGINTGELFF
>TRBJ2-2|.|TRBV25-1|TRBD2
TGTGCCAGCAGTATACCGGGGGGGCCCGGGGAGCTGTTTTTT
CASSIPGGPGELFF
>TRBJ2-5|.|TRBV2|TRBD1
TGTGCCAGCAGTTGGACAGGGCAGACGGTGGGGGAGACCCAGTACTTC
CASSWTGQTVGETQYF
>TRBJ1-2|.|TRBV29-1|TRBD1
TGCAGCGTTTCGGACAGGGGTCACTATGGCTACACCTTC
CSVSDRGHYGYTF
>TRBJ1-2|.|TRBV9|TRBD1
TGTGCCAGCAGCGTAGGTGGAGGGACAGGGGGCACATCTGGCTACACCTTC
CASSVGGGTGGTSGYTF
>TRBJ1-2|.|TRBV7-2|.
TGTGCCGGCCAGACAGGAGCCCCCAACTATGGCTACACCTTC
CAGQTGAPNYGYTF
>TRBJ1-3|.|TRBV18|TRBD1
TGTGCCAGCTCGCAAGGACAGGGTCGTGGAAACACCATATATTTT
CASSQGQGRGNTIYF
>TRBJ2-3|.|TRBV7-9|TRBD2
TGTGCCAGCCTCTCAGTGCGGGGGGGCGGCACAGATACGCAGTATTTT
CASLSVRGGGTDTQYF
>TRBJ2-1|.|TRBV5-1|.
TGCGCCAGCAGCTTGGCAGTCAATGAGCAGTTCTTC
CASSLAVNEQFF
>TRBJ1-1|.|TRBV5-1|.
TGCGCCAGCAGATTGAACACCAACACTGAAGCTTTCTTT
CASRLNTNTEAFF